Presented here are 28 T cell receptor beta chains from one specimen sequenced in a study of T cells in Graves' hyperthyroidism and ophthalmopathy. The CDR3 regions of TCR beta were amplified from RNA transcripts. Researchers ran a first-round RT-PCR on the TCR CDR3 using the HTBI primer set. MiXCR was run by TCRdb on the multiplex PCR reads, yielding one entry per CDR3 protein. The sample yields around 570,000 distinct CDR3 sequences, 15% to 20% seen once. The sequenced sample consisted of blood. The source of these receptors is a middle-aged man with Graves' ophthalmopathy.

In its sample, this clonotype was seen a few times. The rearrangement links TRBV7-3 to TRBJ1-5; TRBD1 matches 10 bases. This CDR3 region has 15 residues. V gave up 2 bases and J gave up 8 bases; unmatched junction bases: 6. Germline assignment: CDR1 SGHTA and CDR2 FQGTGA. The CDR3 DNA sequence: TGTGCCAGCAGCTTACAGGGGACAGGGGATGAGCCCCAGCATTTT. This codes for CASSLQGTGDEPQHF.

The CDR3 DNA reads as TGTGCCAGCAGCTTGGGGAGCTTCGACACTGAAGCTTTCTTT. It yields the protein CASSLGSFDTEAFF. This chain uses TRBV7-2 with TRBJ1-1; unclear D gene. The germline V gene has CDR1 SGHTA and CDR2 FQGNSA. V lost 3 bases and J lost 3, with 11 bases in between. CDR3 length: 14 residues.

This clonotype occurred many times. CDR3 nucleotides: TGTGCCAGCAGCTTATCCCCTTCGGTACAGCCCCAGCATTTT. Its protein is CASSLSPSVQPQHF. The rearrangement uses TRBV7-2 and TRBJ1-5; D gene unclear. V gave up 2 bases and J gave up 7 bases, with 12 bases separating them. This CDR3 spans 14 amino acids. Germline lookup yields CDR1 SGHTA and CDR2 FQGNSA.

This sequence joins TRBV20-1 and TRBJ1-2; D perhaps matches TRBD1 (6 bases). With 3 bases removed from V and 0 bases from J, the gap between germline ends came to 11 bases. CDR3 length: 14 amino acids. Germline CDR1 and CDR2: DFQATT and SNEGSKA (reference sequence). CDR3 sequence reads: CSARGGLPNYGYTF. DNA of the CDR3: TGCAGTGCTAGGGGGGGCCTTCCTAACTATGGCTACACCTTC.

This clonotype has a single count. The chain is built from TRBV6-4 and TRBJ2-1; D gene unclear. The CDR3 runs to 13 residues. V lost 0 bases, J lost 3 bases, and 3 bases lay in between. Looked up from germline, CDR1 is MRHNA and CDR2 is SNTAGT. CDR3 bases: TGTGCCAGCAGTGACTCATACTACAATGAGCAGTTCTTC. It is translated as CASSDSYYNEQFF.

This clonotype has a count of ten or more. The rearrangement uses TRBV20-1 and TRBJ1-2, with D possibly being TRBD1 (5 bases). CDR3 length: 14 amino acids. V lost 6 bases to trimming and J lost 2 bases, with 16 bases between them. Germline V lookup: CDR1 DFQATT, CDR2 SNEGSKA (reference sequence). As DNA, the CDR3 is TGCAGTGCCCCTCTCTATGGGGGGAACTATGGCTACACCTTC. It specifies CSAPLYGGNYGYTF.

Many counts were recorded for this clonotype. This chain joins TRBV12-3 or TRBV12-4 and TRBJ2-7, with TRBD1 as a possible D gene (6 bases). Trimming stripped 1 base from V and 2 bases from J, with 12 bases between. The CDR3 is 15 amino acids. The CDR3 DNA sequence: TGTGCCAGCAGTTTAGTTGGACAGTCCCCCTACGAGCAGTACTTC. This encodes CASSLVGQSPYEQYF.

This sequence joins TRBV12-5 and TRBJ2-7; 8 positions match TRBD1. With 6 bases clipped from V and 4 bases from J, the junction kept 14 bases outside the gene matches. The CDR3 covers 16 residues. Germline V CDR1 and CDR2: LGHNT, FRNRAP. The CDR3, as DNA: TGTGCTAGTGGCTCTAGTCAGGGGGCGATTGGATACGAGCAGTACTTC. Translating it yields CASGSSQGAIGYEQYF.

This clonotype was observed at least ten times. J is TRBJ2-2 and V is TRBV7-6; 13 bases line up with TRBD2. The CDR3 loop spans 17 amino acids. The junction had 8 bases not matched to a gene; V was cut back by 5 bases and J by 5 bases. The germline V gene has CDR1 SGHVS and CDR2 FNYEAQ. CDR3 region: CASSTGLAGYVTGELFF. DNA for the CDR3: TGTGCCAGCAGCACGGGACTAGCGGGATACGTTACCGGGGAGCTGTTTTTT.

This clonotype showed up many times. V gene TRBV10-1 combines with J gene TRBJ2-5; no clear D gene. Germline lookup yields CDR1 WNHNN and CDR2 SYGVQD (reference sequence). The V gene lost 2 bases and the J gene lost 1 base, with 11 bases spanning the gap. The CDR3 has 15 residues. CDR3 DNA sequence: TGCGCCAGCAGTGAGAACGTTCGGCTCCAAGAGACCCAGTACTTC. Residues: CASSENVRLQETQYF.

This clonotype was detected ten times or more. The V call is TRBV12-3 or TRBV12-4, the J call TRBJ2-3, with 10 bases matching TRBD2. V dropped 4 bases and J dropped 1; count of bases not matched to a gene: 2. CDR3 length equals 15 residues. The CDR3 DNA reads TGTGCCAGCAGTTGGACTAGCGGTGGCACAGATACGCAGTATTTT. Protein: CASSWTSGGTDTQYF.

This chain links TRBV11-3 with TRBJ2-3; 7 nucleotides align to TRBD2. Trimming at V came to 1 base and at J to 4 bases, leaving 11 bases not matched to a gene. This CDR3 region has 17 residues. Germline CDR1 SGHNT, CDR2 YENEEA. CDR3 amino acids: CASSLGGWEGRADTQYF. CDR3 nucleotides: TGTGCCAGCAGCTTAGGTGGGTGGGAGGGCCGCGCAGATACGCAGTATTTT.

The rearrangement joins TRBV15 to TRBJ2-3; TRBD2 matches 12 bases. Losses at the gene ends were 0 bases for V and 6 bases for J; bases not matched to a gene: 13. This CDR3 is 19 amino acids long. Germline values: CDR1 LNHNV, CDR2 YYDKDF (reference sequence). The CDR3 bases are TGTGCCACCAGCAGAGATGAGGCGGAGGCTAGCGGGAGGGCGGATACGCAGTATTTT. Translation: CATSRDEAEASGRADTQYF.

This chain links TRBV12-3 or TRBV12-4 with TRBJ2-6; D remains unclear. The CDR3 extends over 10 amino acids. The V gene lost 2 bases and the J gene lost 16 bases, with 6 bases spanning the gap. For the CDR3, the DNA is TGTGCCAGCAGTTTACAAGGACTGACTTTC. It encodes CASSLQGLTF.

This clonotype has at least ten counts. The rearrangement uses TRBV18 and TRBJ2-1; D is unclear. Trimming removed 0 bases at V and 4 bases at J, with 7 bases between. This CDR3 has 14 residues. Germline V gene data show CDR1 as KGHSH and CDR2 as LQKENI. CDR3 nucleotide sequence: TGTGCCAGCTCACCACCGGTACCGTACAATGAGCAGTTCTTC. Its protein product is CASSPPVPYNEQFF.

This clonotype was observed a handful of times. The rearrangement links TRBV10-3 to TRBJ1-6, with D uncertain. The germline gives CDR1 ENHRY, CDR2 SYGVKD. The V end was cut by 4 bases, the J end by 8 bases, with 15 bases between. The CDR3 length is 15 residues. CDR3 in amino acids: CAISGTRPADSPLHF. In DNA, the CDR3 is TGTGCCATCAGTGGAACGAGGCCCGCCGATTCACCCCTCCACTTT.

This clonotype was seen ten or more times. This chain connects TRBV6-2 or TRBV6-3 to TRBJ2-1, with D unresolved. The CDR3 consists of 13 residues. V was cut by 0 bases and J by 9 bases, with 9 bases left in between. From germline, CDR1 is MNHEY and CDR2 SVGEGT. The CDR3 region is CASSYSQIREQFF. The CDR3 bases are TGTGCCAGCAGTTACTCCCAAATACGTGAGCAGTTCTTC.

This clonotype was recorded at least ten times. This chain joins TRBV5-1 and TRBJ2-7; no firm D call. The CDR3 covers 14 residues. The germline V gene has CDR1 SGHRS and CDR2 YFSETQ. V was pared by 7 bases and J by 0 bases, with 14 bases between. The CDR3 is CASRSLRTSYEQYF. The CDR3 DNA sequence: TGCGCCAGCCGAAGCCTTAGAACCTCCTACGAGCAGTACTTC.

This clonotype was seen repeatedly, ten times or more. The rearrangement uses TRBV15 and TRBJ2-1; D not certain. V was trimmed by 1 base and J by 4 bases, leaving 8 bases between them. The CDR3 is made up of 14 amino acids. Germline values: CDR1 LNHNV, CDR2 YYDKDF (reference sequence). The CDR3 DNA is TGTGCCACCAGCAGAGCCACTGGATACAATGAGCAGTTCTTC. Its translation is CATSRATGYNEQFF.

This clonotype has ten or more counts. This chain joins TRBV11-2 and TRBJ2-2; tentatively, D is TRBD1 (5 bases). This CDR3 has 14 amino acids. In germline, CDR1 is SGHAT, CDR2 FQNNGV. Between the trimmed V and J ends, which lost 7 bases and 6 bases, there was a span of 15 bases. The DNA of the CDR3 is TGTGCCAGCATATTAGGGGCGCAGGCCGGGGAGCTGTTTTTT. Translation gives CASILGAQAGELFF.

The rearrangement links TRBV6-1 to TRBJ2-3; 8 bases map to TRBD2. CDR3 length: 14 amino acids. Germline V gene sequence: CDR1 MNHNS, CDR2 SASEGT. V shed 10 bases and J 0 bases; nucleotides not matched to a gene: 6. The CDR3 coding sequence is TGTGCCACTCAACGGGGGGGGAGCACAGATACGCAGTATTTT. Its translation: CATQRGGSTDTQYF.

V and J are TRBV19 and TRBJ1-1; no clear D. Germline assignment: CDR1 LNHDA and CDR2 SQIVND (reference sequence). The CDR3 extends over 13 amino acids. Between the trimmed V and J ends, which lost 10 bases and 14 bases, there was a span of 26 bases. The CDR3 sequence is CATHDAGTSMGFF. DNA of the CDR3: TGTGCCACCCACGACGCGGGAACATCAATGGGGTTCTTT.

Ten or more counts support this clonotype. The chain employs TRBV12-3 or TRBV12-4 and TRBJ1-1; TRBD1 matches 8 bases. The length of the CDR3 is 16 residues. With V trimmed by 6 bases and J by 0 bases, 9 bases remained unmatched. The CDR3 DNA follows: TGTGCCAGCAGCCACGGACAGGGAGCACTGAACACTGAAGCTTTCTTT. It encodes CASSHGQGALNTEAFF.

This clonotype was observed once. Germline is not matched at one junction end, which may reflect a read error. The V gene is TRBV30, the J gene TRBJ1-4, with a tentative D call TRBD1 (5 bases). CDR1 and CDR2 from the germline V gene are GTSNPN and SVGIG (reference sequence). CDR3 length equals 13 residues. This chain's CDR3 is CALHGGGGEKLLF. The CDR3 bases are TGTGCCTTACATGGGGGGGGTGGCGAAAAACTGCTTTTT.

V is TRBV7-9 and J is TRBJ1-4; D remains unclear. The CDR3 extends over 12 amino acids. Germline CDR1 and CDR2: SEHNR and FQNEAQ (reference sequence). Trimming stripped 5 bases from V and 5 bases from J, with 6 bases between. Here the CDR3 DNA reads TGTGCCAGCAGCCCACAGAATGAAAAACTGTTTTTT. This codes for CASSPQNEKLFF.

The table lists this clonotype with many counts. This sequence joins TRBV18 and TRBJ1-3; tentatively, D is TRBD1 (5 bases). Trimming removed 4 bases at V and 2 bases at J, with 12 bases between. The CDR3 has 15 residues. From germline, CDR1 is KGHSH and CDR2 LQKENI. This CDR3 reads CASSQLPGPGNTIYF. DNA of the CDR3: TGTGCCAGCTCACAGCTACCGGGACCTGGAAACACCATATATTTT.

The chain employs TRBV9 and TRBJ2-3; no firm D call. Germline V gene lookup returns CDR1 SGDLS and CDR2 YYNGEE. The V and J ends lost 0 bases and 3 bases respectively, with 5 bases between them. This CDR3 is built from 13 residues. CDR3 region: CASSVGWTDTQYF. The CDR3 coding sequence is TGTGCCAGCAGCGTAGGGTGGACAGATACGCAGTATTTT.

This sequence joins TRBV4-1 and TRBJ1-2, with D possibly matching TRBD1 (5 bases). Germline lookup yields CDR1 MGHRA and CDR2 YSYEKL. This CDR3 has 17 amino acids. V lost 0 bases and J lost 6, with 20 bases in between. CDR3 region: CASSQEGSRANLNGYTF. CDR3 coding DNA: TGCGCCAGCAGCCAAGAAGGCAGCAGGGCGAACCTCAATGGCTACACCTTC.